The clone carrying this TCR beta chain has at least ten counts. Its antigen is not identified. Each CDR3 protein is one row after TCRdb ran MiXCR on the multiplex PCR reads. Here the sample spans some 250,000 distinct CDR3 sequences, less than 40% being singletons. The record originates from a study of breast tumors, draining lymph nodes, adjacent tissues. Notes on the study in general: Data only fit, rather than demonstrated, lymph node origin of most tumor T cells. Tumor repertoires ranked between lymph nodes and nontumor tissue in diversity, with V and J gene preferences. Tumor and nontumor repertoires were significantly more similar in luminal-like than in basal-like breast cancer.

Samples came from axillary lymph nodes draining the breast cancer. The sequence came from a female donor with breast cancer. Some clones in this sample may be carry-over from other donors' samples. Sequencing was carried out using axillary lymph node tissue.

This CDR3 is CTPGLGKNIQYF. The CDR3 nucleotides read TGTACCCCGGGACTTGGCAAAAACATTCAGTACTTC. This sequence joins TRBV7-7 and TRBJ2-4, with a possible D match to TRBD2 (6 bases). Per the germline V gene, CDR1 is SSHAT and CDR2 is FNYEAQ (reference sequence). The CDR3 loop spans 12 amino acids.